Presented here are 17 T cell receptor beta chains from one specimen sequenced in a study of cytomegalovirus exposure and HLA in healthy donors. The PCR made use of 60 Vbeta and 13 Jbeta primers. Sequencing used immunoSEQ multiplex PCR; TCRdb keeps in-frame clones, though not all of them. The table lists 130,000 or so clones, around 9% of them singletons, with 5% to 7% in the top ten. The sequencing sample was made of PBMCs. These receptors all stem from a man aged 40-49 years in good health and CMV-seronegative.

The rearrangement uses TRBV4-2 and TRBJ1-5; D ambiguous. This CDR3 comprises 15 residues. V gave up 0 bases and J gave up 4 bases, with 10 bases separating them. The V gene's germline CDR1 is LGHNA and CDR2 YNFKEQ. CDR3 DNA sequence: TGTGCCAGCAGCCAAGATGGGAGGGAGAATCAGCCCCAGCATTTT. This translates into CASSQDGRENQPQHF.

The chain links TRBV6-5 to TRBJ2-1; D is possibly TRBD1 (6 bases). There are 15 residues in the CDR3. Germline CDR1 reads MNHEY; CDR2 reads SVGAGI. Trimming pared 4 bases from V and 1 base from J, leaving 11 bases between. CDR3 sequence (DNA): TGTGCCAGCAGTTCTGGGGGCGGTTCCTACAATGAGCAGTTCTTC. Translating it yields CASSSGGGSYNEQFF.

This clone was counted a few times. This rearrangement joins TRBV5-6 to TRBJ2-1; a possible D gene is TRBD2 (6 bases). Trimming removed 0 bases from V and 3 bases from J, with 7 bases in between. The CDR3 has 14 amino acids. CDR1 and CDR2 from the germline V gene are SGHDT and YYEEEE. In nucleotides, the CDR3 is TGTGCCAGCAGCTTGGTCGGGGGCTACAATGAGCAGTTCTTC. Protein sequence: CASSLVGGYNEQFF.

The chain links TRBV6-5 to TRBJ2-7; a weak D match, TRBD2 (6 bases). With 8 bases removed from V and 2 bases from J, the gap between germline ends came to 13 bases. The germline V gene encodes CDR1 MNHEY and CDR2 SVGAGI. The CDR3 sequence is 13 residues long. The CDR3 here is CASRERGPYEQYF. CDR3 DNA: TGTGCCAGCCGGGAGCGCGGCCCCTACGAGCAGTACTTC.

This clone was seen a handful of times. The chain has TRBV19 and TRBJ1-2; TRBD1 matches 7 bases. The CDR3 runs 11 residues. V gave up 10 bases and J gave up 4 bases; unmatched junction bases: 3. Germline lookup yields CDR1 LNHDA and CDR2 SQIVND (reference sequence). CDR3 residues: CATSGGYGYTF. DNA for the CDR3: TGTGCCACCTCAGGGGGCTATGGCTACACCTTC.

J is TRBJ1-2 and V is TRBV5-1; D uncertain. CDR1 and CDR2 from the germline V gene are SGHRS and YFSETQ. The CDR3 has 14 residues. Trimming cost V 0 bases and J 4 bases, with 10 bases left between them. The CDR3 reads CASSLGRDGYGYTF. CDR3 nucleotide sequence: TGCGCCAGCAGCTTGGGGAGGGATGGCTATGGCTACACCTTC.

This clone was seen a handful of times. This chain uses TRBV10-2 with TRBJ1-1, with TRBD1 matching over 10 bases. V lost 6 bases to trimming and J lost 6 bases; unmatched junction nucleotides: 13. Germline V gives CDR1 WSHSY, CDR2 SAAADI. There are 16 residues in the CDR3. The CDR3 here is CASRFNRDRGNAEAFF. In DNA, the CDR3 is TGCGCCAGCAGGTTCAACCGGGACAGGGGTAATGCTGAAGCTTTCTTT.

V is TRBV10-3 and J is TRBJ2-3; unclear D gene. Germline CDR1 reads ENHRY; CDR2 reads SYGVKD. Trimming cost V 3 bases and J 3 bases, with 4 bases left between them. The CDR3 loop spans 12 amino acids. CDR3 sequence: CAISDSTDTQYF. The CDR3 DNA is TGTGCCATCAGTGACTCTACAGATACGCAGTATTTT.

The table lists this clone with a few counts. The chain combines TRBV4-2 with TRBJ1-4, with TRBD1 matching over 9 bases. The CDR3 extends over 18 amino acids. Germline CDR1 reads LGHNA; CDR2 reads YNFKEQ. Trimming removed 4 bases from V and 5 bases from J; junction bases left unmatched: 14. CDR3 loop: CASSPTAFSTGGNEKLFF. As DNA, the CDR3 is TGTGCCAGCAGCCCAACCGCTTTCTCGACAGGGGGGAATGAAAAACTGTTTTTT.

The chain uses TRBV7-3 and TRBJ2-5; tentatively, D is TRBD1 (6 bases). Looked up from germline, CDR1 is SGHTA and CDR2 is FQGTGA. The CDR3 runs 14 residues. V was shortened by 5 bases and J by 4 bases, with 14 bases between the two germline ends. This CDR3 is CASSPTGKLETQYF. For the CDR3, the DNA is TGTGCCAGCAGCCCGACAGGTAAGTTAGAGACCCAGTACTTC.

This sequence joins TRBV7-9 and TRBJ1-4; D is possibly TRBD1 (6 bases). Per germline, CDR1 SEHNR and CDR2 FQNEAQ (reference sequence). Trimming cost V 5 bases and J 0 bases, with 10 bases left between them. CDR3 length equals 15 residues. CDR3 region: CASSRDTPTNEKLFF. The DNA of the CDR3 is TGTGCCAGCAGCAGGGACACCCCAACTAATGAAAAACTGTTTTTT.

V gene TRBV5-4 combines with J gene TRBJ1-1, with D possibly matching TRBD1 (6 bases). CDR1 SGHNT and CDR2 YYREEE come from the germline V gene (reference sequence). This CDR3 is 16 amino acids long. V was cut by 1 base and J by 1 base, with 14 bases left in between. CDR3 protein: CASSLLQGLKNTEAFF. CDR3 coding DNA: TGTGCCAGCAGCTTGTTGCAGGGGTTAAAGAACACTGAAGCTTTCTTT.

CDR3 sequence (DNA): TGTGCCAGCAGCTTAGGTTTCAGCGAGTCTGAAGCTTTCTTT. Translation: CASSLGFSESEAFF. The chain couples TRBV11-2 to TRBJ1-1, with D unresolved. This CDR3 spans 14 amino acids. Trimming shortened V by 1 base and J by 6 bases, and 12 bases separated the two germline ends. Germline assignment: CDR1 SGHAT and CDR2 FQNNGV.

This chain links TRBV6-1 with TRBJ2-6, with 8 bases matching TRBD2. Trimming at V came to 7 bases and at J to 1 base, leaving 3 bases not matched to a gene. CDR3 length: 15 amino acids. The germline CDR1 and CDR2 sequences are MNHNS and SASEGT. In DNA, the CDR3 is TGTGCCAGCACCGGGGGGGGGTCTGGGGCCAACGTCCTGACTTTC. Translated, it gives CASTGGGSGANVLTF.

This clone turned up a few times. The gene calls are TRBV6-1 and TRBJ1-1; possibly TRBD1 for D (6 bases). The V end lost 3 bases, the J end lost 1 base, and 15 bases lay between the germline ends. CDR1 is MNHNS, CDR2 SASEGT, per germline. The CDR3 sequence is 16 residues long. CDR3 loop: CASSEWDGGANTEAFF. In DNA form, the CDR3 reads TGTGCCAGCAGTGAGTGGGACGGGGGGGCGAACACTGAAGCTTTCTTT.

CDR3 coding DNA: TGTGCCAGCAGCTTGGGGCAGGGAGGTGAGACCCAGTACTTC. Encoded protein: CASSLGQGGETQYF. The V gene is TRBV5-6, the J gene TRBJ2-5; D is perhaps TRBD2 (6 bases). The germline V and J ends were trimmed by 0 bases and 5 bases, with 11 bases remaining between them. Germline V CDR1 and CDR2: SGHDT, YYEEEE. CDR3 size: 14 residues.

This clone was observed a few times. The chain couples TRBV25-1 to TRBJ2-3; D is possibly TRBD2 (5 bases). Germline lookup yields CDR1 MGHDK and CDR2 SYGVNS. Trimming cost V 0 bases and J 4 bases, with 11 bases left between them. CDR3 length: 15 residues. As DNA, the CDR3 is TGTGCCAGCAGTGAATATGGACTTCGTGCAGATACGCAGTATTTT. Its protein is CASSEYGLRADTQYF.